These T cell receptor beta chains were read from a single sample in a study of response to subunit inactivated influenza vaccine. In TCRdb, the RT-PCR reads were re-called with MiXCR into one record per CDR3 protein. This sample yields fewer than 700,000 distinct CDR3 sequences, of which 10% to 15% are seen a single time; around 14% belongs to the top ten. This specimen was PBMCs from blood, taken roughly 47 days after vaccination. The receptors here all came from a man in his fifties who received an inactivated influenza vaccine. The CDR3 runs from the conserved cysteine through the conserved F or W. A D gene is named only where the DNA matches it firmly. Size tells how often a clone was seen (once, few, many) or the class of an expanded clone, and some rows leave it out.

.,.,TRBV9,TRBJ2-1,TGTGCCAGCAGCGTAGCTGGTGGACTCTACAATGAGCAGTTCTTC,CASSVAGGLYNEQFF
many,.,TRBV6-6,TRBJ2-1,TGTGCCAGCAGTTCTAGCAGGGGTGAGCAGTTCTTC,CASSSSRGEQFF
few,TRBD1,TRBV7-2,TRBJ1-5,TGTGCCAGCAGCCTTATGGACAGGGAAAGTCAGCCCCAGCATTTT,CASSLMDRESQPQHF
few,TRBD1,TRBV18,TRBJ2-1,TGTGCCAGCTCGACGGGACAGTTGAGGCAGTTCTTC,CASSTGQLRQFF
few,TRBD1,TRBV20-1,TRBJ1-5,TGCAGTGCTAGAGATAAGCGACAGGGATCCCAGCCCCAGCATTTT,CSARDKRQGSQPQHF
few,.,TRBV6-1,TRBJ2-7,TGTGCCAGCAGTACAGAAAGGGGCTCCTACGAGCAGTACTTC,CASSTERGSYEQYF
.,.,TRBV7-2,TRBJ1-5,TGTGCCAGCAGCCTCCTGGGGGGCGGGATCAATCAGCCCCAGCATTTT,CASSLLGGGINQPQHF
.,.,TRBV7-9,TRBJ2-7,TGTGCCAGCAGCTTAGCGGGAGTAGCTGGCGAGCAGTACTTC,CASSLAGVAGEQYF
few,.,TRBV7-2,TRBJ2-1,TGTGCCAGCAGCTTATCTCGGGATTGGTACAATGAGCAGTTCTTC,CASSLSRDWYNEQFF
.,.,TRBV27,TRBJ2-5,TGTGCCAGCAGTTTATCTGGCAGCGGCACCCAGTACTTC,CASSLSGSGTQYF
few,.,TRBV5-1,TRBJ2-1,TGCGCCAGCAGCTTGGGATCCCACGTATCCCAAAATGAGCAGTTCTTC,CASSLGSHVSQNEQFF
.,TRBD2,TRBV7-9,TRBJ2-7,TGTGCCAGCAGCTTTGCCGAGACTAGCGGGCAGCGGGAGCAGTACTTC,CASSFAETSGQREQYF
.,TRBD2,TRBV10-3,TRBJ2-1,TGTGCCATCAGTCCGACTAGCGGGGGCTTAGGGGAGCAGTTCTTC,CAISPTSGGLGEQFF
many,.,TRBV7-2,TRBJ2-7,TGTGCCAGCAGCTTAGGGACAGAGTTTTACGAGCAGTACTTC,CASSLGTEFYEQYF
.,.,TRBV7-9,TRBJ2-3,TGTGCCAGCAGCCGGGACACTCGGAGGGATACGCAGTATTTT,CASSRDTRRDTQYF
.,.,TRBV2,TRBJ2-7,TGTGCCAGCAGCCCCCTCACCGACCCCTCCTACGAGCAGTACTTC,CASSPLTDPSYEQYF
.,.,TRBV7-2,TRBJ2-1,TGTGCCAGCAGCTTAGTGCACGGGGCTACCTACAATGAGCAGTTCTTC,CASSLVHGATYNEQFF
many,.,TRBV29-1,TRBJ1-5,TGCAGCGCTGCGACGGAATTCAATCAGCCCCAGCATTTT,CSAATEFNQPQHF
few,TRBD1,TRBV7-9,TRBJ1-4,TGTGCCAGCAGCCGTAAGGGACAGGGGAATGAAAAACTGTTTTTT,CASSRKGQGNEKLFF
few,TRBD1,TRBV5-1,TRBJ2-5,TGCGCCAGCGTTCCGGGACAGGGGCATCCGGAGACCCAGTACTTC,CASVPGQGHPETQYF
few,TRBD2,TRBV12-3/TRBV12-4,TRBJ2-1,TGTGCCAGCAGTTCAGTAGAGCGGGGGCCCCCAGGCAATGAGCAGTTCTTC,CASSSVERGPPGNEQFF
few,.,TRBV20-1,TRBJ2-1,TGCAGTGCTAGCGGATGGAGAAACAATGAGCAGTTCTTC,CSASGWRNNEQFF
few,.,TRBV18,TRBJ1-4,TGTGCCAGCTCACCACCGACCGGGACGGGGAATGAAAAACTGTTTTTT,CASSPPTGTGNEKLFF
many,.,TRBV7-9,TRBJ2-3,TGTGCCAGCAGCCTCCCCCCCACAGATACGCAGTATTTT,CASSLPPTDTQYF
.,TRBD1,TRBV4-1,TRBJ2-1,TGCGCCAGCAGCCAACCGACAGGGGGCTATGAGCAGTTCTTC,CASSQPTGGYEQFF
.,.,TRBV12-3/TRBV12-4,TRBJ1-5,TGTGCCAGCAGTTTGGGAGCTGACAGAAATCAGCCCCAGCATTTT,CASSLGADRNQPQHF
.,.,TRBV20-1,TRBJ2-1,TGCAGTGCTAGAATCCCTACTCATAATGAGCAGTTCTTC,CSARIPTHNEQFF
few,TRBD1,TRBV7-6,TRBJ2-7,TGTGCCAGCAACAGCAGGGGGAAAGGCTACGAGCAGTACTTC,CASNSRGKGYEQYF
.,TRBD2,TRBV29-1,TRBJ2-1,TGCAGCGTGGAGGGACTAGCGGGAGGAAGCTCCTACAATGAGCAGTTCTTC,CSVEGLAGGSSYNEQFF
.,.,TRBV27,TRBJ2-1,TGTGCCAGCAGTCCCTCCAGTCCAGTCCGCCCCCTCTTC,CASSPSSPVRPLF
few,TRBD2,TRBV5-1,TRBJ2-1,TGCGCCAGCAGTTATTCAGCGGGGGGACATGAGCAGTTCTTC,CASSYSAGGHEQFF
.,.,TRBV29-1,TRBJ2-7,TGCAGCGTTTGGACGGCCACCTACGAGCAGTACTTC,CSVWTATYEQYF
.,TRBD1,TRBV12-3/TRBV12-4,TRBJ2-2,TGTGCCAGCAGTCCTAACAGGGGTAAGAACACCGGGGAGCTGTTTTTT,CASSPNRGKNTGELFF
.,.,TRBV15,TRBJ2-7,TGTGCCACCAGCAGTGGGTTACCTGCCTCCTACGAGCAGTACTTC,CATSSGLPASYEQYF
few,TRBD2,TRBV20-1,TRBJ2-7,TGCAGTGCTCCTGGTAGCGGGGTCTACGAGCAGTACTTC,CSAPGSGVYEQYF
few,TRBD1,TRBV14,TRBJ1-2,TGTGCCAGCAGCGGGAGACAGGGACCTTATGGCTACACCTTC,CASSGRQGPYGYTF
.,.,TRBV20-1,TRBJ2-7,TGCAGTGCTCCCCTTGGGGACAACTACGAGCAGTACTTC,CSAPLGDNYEQYF
.,TRBD2,TRBV2,TRBJ2-7,TGTGCCAGCAGTGATAGCGGGCCGGTTGCCCACGAGCAGTACTTC,CASSDSGPVAHEQYF
few,TRBD1,TRBV4-2,TRBJ1-6,TGTGCCAGCAGCCAAGATCAGGGACAGGGTAATTCACCCCTCCACTTT,CASSQDQGQGNSPLHF
.,.,TRBV5-6,TRBJ2-1,TGTGCCAGCAGCTGGCGGCAGGGACGCAATGAGCAGTTCTTC,CASSWRQGRNEQFF
.,TRBD2,TRBV11-2,TRBJ2-1,TGTGCCAGCATGGCGGGGGGGTACAATGAGCAGTTCTTC,CASMAGGYNEQFF
few,TRBD1,TRBV6-2/TRBV6-3,TRBJ1-2,TGTGCCAGCAACAGGGGAAAGGATGGCTACACCTTC,CASNRGKDGYTF
.,TRBD2,TRBV28,TRBJ2-2,TGTGCCAGCCTCGGGACTAGAAGCCCCGGGGAGCTGTTTTTT,CASLGTRSPGELFF
many,TRBD1,TRBV4-1,TRBJ2-5,TGCGCCAGCAGCCAGACCGGGACAGGGCAAGAGACCCAGTACTTC,CASSQTGTGQETQYF
.,.,TRBV5-6,TRBJ1-1,TGTGCCAGCAGCTTGGAGCGGCCTGGGGACACTGAAGCTTTCTTT,CASSLERPGDTEAFF
few,TRBD1,TRBV6-2/TRBV6-3,TRBJ1-1,TGTGCCAGCAACCTACCGCCGGGGGGACAGGAAGCTTTCTTT,CASNLPPGGQEAFF